This TCR beta chain stems from a study of T cells in Graves' hyperthyroidism and ophthalmopathy. The investigators amplified TCR beta CDR3 regions from RNA transcripts. Primed by the HTBI set, a first-round RT-PCR was run on the TCR CDR3. One entry per CDR3 protein results from TCRdb running MiXCR on the multiplex PCR reads. This table has 600,000 to 800,000 distinct CDR3 sequences, under 45% appearing once. The sequenced material came from blood. This TCR derives from a woman in her thirties or forties with Graves' hyperthyroidism.

The CDR3 protein is CSAREGHGPDEQYF. For the CDR3, the DNA is TGCAGTGCTAGAGAAGGCCACGGGCCGGACGAGCAGTACTTC. This chain links TRBV20-1 with TRBJ2-7; unclear D gene. CDR1 and CDR2 from the germline V gene are DFQATT and SNEGSKA (reference sequence). This CDR3 contains 14 residues. V dropped 0 bases and J dropped 5 bases, with 14 bases sitting between them.